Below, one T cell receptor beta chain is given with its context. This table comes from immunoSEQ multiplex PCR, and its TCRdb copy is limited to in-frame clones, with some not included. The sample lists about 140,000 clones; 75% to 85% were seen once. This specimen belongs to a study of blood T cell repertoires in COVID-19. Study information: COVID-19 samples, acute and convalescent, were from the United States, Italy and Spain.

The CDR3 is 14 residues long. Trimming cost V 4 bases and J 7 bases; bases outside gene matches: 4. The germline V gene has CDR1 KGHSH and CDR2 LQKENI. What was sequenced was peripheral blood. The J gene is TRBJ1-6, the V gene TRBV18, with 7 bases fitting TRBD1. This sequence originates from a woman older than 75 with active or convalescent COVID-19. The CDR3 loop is CASSQDRDNSPLHF. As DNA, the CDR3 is TGTGCCAGCTCACAAGACAGGGACAATTCACCCCTCCACTTT.